This TCR beta chain stems from a study of blood T cell repertoires in COVID-19. About the research overall: Samples taken during acute and convalescent COVID-19 were collected in the United States, Italy and Spain. In each case, the material was cDNA or gDNA derived from T cells, B-cell-depleted T cells, or PBMCs.

CDR1 is WSHSY and CDR2 is SAAADI in the germline V gene. Losses at the gene ends were 6 bases for V and 4 bases for J; bases not matched to a gene: 8. This CDR3 has 14 residues. TCRdb keeps only in-frame clones here, not all; method: immunoSEQ multiplex PCR. The top ten hold approximately 1.2% of the sample, which has approximately 450,000 clones, 80% to 90% seen once. This clone showed up just a few times. Recruitment covered about 26 US areas and drew participants whose ages spanned roughly 18 to 89 years. Participant-given clinical history determined each cohort assignment. The sequence came from a man under 40 who had recovered from COVID-19. The sequenced material came from PBMCs or T cells enriched from blood (not recorded which). The chain employs TRBV10-2 and TRBJ1-1; 7 bases are a match to TRBD1. CDR3 nucleotides: TGCGCCAGCAGAACAGGGGTTGTTGCCACTGAAGCTTTCTTT. Translated, it gives CASRTGVVATEAFF.